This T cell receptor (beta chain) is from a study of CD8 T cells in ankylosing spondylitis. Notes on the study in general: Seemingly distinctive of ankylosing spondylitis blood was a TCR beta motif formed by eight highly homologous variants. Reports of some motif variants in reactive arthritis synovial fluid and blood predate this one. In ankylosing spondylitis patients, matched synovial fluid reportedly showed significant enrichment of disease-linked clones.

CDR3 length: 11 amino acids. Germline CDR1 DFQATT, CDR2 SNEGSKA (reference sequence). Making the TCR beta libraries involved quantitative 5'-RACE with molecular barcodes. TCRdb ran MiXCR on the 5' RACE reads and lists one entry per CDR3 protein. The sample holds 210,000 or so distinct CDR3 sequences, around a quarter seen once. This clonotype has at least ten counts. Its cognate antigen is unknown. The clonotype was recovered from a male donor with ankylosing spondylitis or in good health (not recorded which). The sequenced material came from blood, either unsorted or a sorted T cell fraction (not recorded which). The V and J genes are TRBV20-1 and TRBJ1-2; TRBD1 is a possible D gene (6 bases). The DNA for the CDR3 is TGCGGGGGCAGGGTGGACTATGGCTACACCTTC. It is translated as CGGRVDYGYTF.